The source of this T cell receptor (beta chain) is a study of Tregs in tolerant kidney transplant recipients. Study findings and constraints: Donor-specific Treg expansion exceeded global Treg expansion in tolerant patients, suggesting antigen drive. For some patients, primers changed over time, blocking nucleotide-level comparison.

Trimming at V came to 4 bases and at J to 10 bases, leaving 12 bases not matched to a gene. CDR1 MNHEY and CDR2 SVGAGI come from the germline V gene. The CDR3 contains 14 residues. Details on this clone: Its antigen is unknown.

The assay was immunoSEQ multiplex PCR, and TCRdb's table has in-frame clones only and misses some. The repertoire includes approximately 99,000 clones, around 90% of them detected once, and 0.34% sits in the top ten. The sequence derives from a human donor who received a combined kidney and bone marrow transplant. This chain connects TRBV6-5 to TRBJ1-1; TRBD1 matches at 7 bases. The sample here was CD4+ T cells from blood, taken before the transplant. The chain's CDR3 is CASSSTSTRQGAFF. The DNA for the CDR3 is TGTGCCAGCAGTTCGACTTCCACCAGACAGGGAGCTTTCTTT.